Presented here are 25 T cell receptor beta chains from one specimen sequenced in a study of blood T cell repertoires in COVID-19. Clones were read by immunoSEQ multiplex PCR, and TCRdb kept only the in-frame ones, dropping some. This sample yields roughly 130,000 clones, of which roughly 84% are seen a single time; about an eighth belongs to the top ten. Sequences were obtained from peripheral blood. The receptor source for this set is a woman aged 25 to 45 who had recovered from COVID-19.

This sequence joins TRBV11-2 and TRBJ1-4; D possibly corresponds to TRBD1 (5 bases). The CDR3 has 17 amino acids. The V gene's germline CDR1 is SGHAT and CDR2 FQNNGV. With 0 bases removed from V and 8 bases from J, the gap between germline ends came to 19 bases. CDR3 sequence (DNA): TGTGCCAGCAGCTTAGACTCCCTCGGGGGGGTTCGGGAAAAACTGTTTTTT. It encodes CASSLDSLGGVREKLFF.

J is TRBJ2-3 and V is TRBV5-4; TRBD2 agrees at 9 bases. The V gene's germline CDR1 is SGHNT and CDR2 YYREEE (reference sequence). CDR3 size: 16 residues. V was clipped by 2 bases and J by 2 bases; unmatched bases: 6. CDR3 protein: CASSFFRGGATDTQYF. The CDR3 DNA sequence: TGTGCCAGCAGCTTCTTTCGCGGGGGGGCCACAGATACGCAGTATTTT.

The chain combines TRBV5-8 with TRBJ2-2, with 12 bases matching TRBD2. J gave up 11 bases and V 4 bases, and 6 bases lay outside the gene matches. The CDR3 has 14 amino acids. Germline lookup yields CDR1 SGHTS and CDR2 YDEGEE. This CDR3 is CASSPGTSGQELFF. CDR3 nucleotide sequence: TGTGCCAGCAGCCCGGGGACTAGCGGGCAAGAGCTGTTTTTT.

The V call is TRBV18, the J call TRBJ2-6; D remains ambiguous. The CDR3 length is 15 residues. V was shortened by 3 bases and J by 0 bases, with 6 bases between the two germline ends. Germline V CDR1 and CDR2: KGHSH, LQKENI. The DNA of the CDR3 is TGTGCCAGCTCACCTCCGAGCTCTGGGGCCAACGTCCTGACTTTC. Protein sequence: CASSPPSSGANVLTF.

The V gene is TRBV10-3, the J gene TRBJ2-7, with D possibly matching TRBD1 (6 bases). Trimming removed 9 bases at V and 0 bases at J, with 12 bases between. Germline V gives CDR1 ENHRY, CDR2 SYGVKD. The CDR3 runs to 13 residues. The CDR3 reads CAIMDRSSYEQYF. The CDR3 DNA follows: TGTGCCATTATGGACAGAAGCTCCTACGAGCAGTACTTC.

The J gene is TRBJ1-6, the V gene TRBV11-2; 9 bases line up with TRBD1. Trimming removed 1 base from V and 9 bases from J; junction bases left unmatched: 7. The CDR3 runs 16 residues. Germline V gene sequence: CDR1 SGHAT, CDR2 FQNNGV. CDR3 DNA sequence: TGTGCCAGCAGCTTAGGTCTTCAGGGACAGGGTTCACCCCTCCACTTT. Amino acid sequence: CASSLGLQGQGSPLHF.

The chain couples TRBV7-2 to TRBJ1-5; D may be TRBD1 (5 bases). The ends were cut back, 5 bases at V and 4 bases at J, with 15 bases in the middle. Germline loops: CDR1 SGHTA, CDR2 FQGNSA. The CDR3 has 15 residues. CDR3 nucleotide sequence: TGTGCCAGCAGCCAGCTGCCAGGGAGGAATCAGCCCCAGCATTTT. Its translation is CASSQLPGRNQPQHF.

The count of this clone is one. The chain carries TRBV18 and TRBJ2-7, with D possibly TRBD1 on 6 matching bases. CDR1 and CDR2 from the germline V gene are KGHSH and LQKENI. The CDR3 is 14 amino acids. Trimming left V 3 bases short and J 0 bases short, with 9 bases between. The CDR3 DNA reads as TGTGCCAGCTCACCTGACAGGAACTCCTACGAGCAGTACTTC. It is translated as CASSPDRNSYEQYF.

This clone has just one count. This rearrangement joins TRBV27 to TRBJ1-3; D not resolved. Per germline, CDR1 MNHEY and CDR2 SMNVEV (reference sequence). The CDR3 has 16 residues. With 5 bases removed from V and 4 bases from J, the gap between germline ends came to 18 bases. The CDR3 here is CASSSSGPQAGNTIYF. For the CDR3, the DNA is TGTGCCAGCAGTAGCAGCGGGCCGCAGGCGGGAAACACCATATATTTT.

This chain's CDR3 is CASNTYRGLSYNEQFF. The CDR3 DNA reads as TGTGCCAGCAATACTTACAGGGGTCTCTCCTACAATGAGCAGTTCTTC. The rearrangement uses TRBV5-8 and TRBJ2-1; 7 bases fit TRBD1. Germline-derived CDR1 and CDR2 are SGHTS and YDEGEE. V shed 6 bases and J 0 bases; nucleotides not matched to a gene: 9. There are 16 residues in the CDR3.

The rearrangement links TRBV19 to TRBJ1-4; D call uncertain. The length of the CDR3 is 14 residues. Germline-derived CDR1 and CDR2 are LNHDA and SQIVND (reference sequence). With 5 bases removed from V and 15 bases from J, the gap between germline ends came to 22 bases. The CDR3 spells CASSSSGQRVGVFF. CDR3 sequence (DNA): TGTGCCAGTAGTTCTTCCGGTCAAAGGGTCGGGGTGTTTTTT.

The chain is built from TRBV4-1 and TRBJ2-2; weak D call: TRBD1 (8 bases). This CDR3 spans 17 amino acids. Germline V lookup: CDR1 MGHRA, CDR2 YSYEKL. Trimming left V 1 base short and J 3 bases short, with 15 bases between. This CDR3 reads CASSQGPTGGDTGELFF. The CDR3 DNA follows: TGCGCCAGCAGCCAAGGGCCAACAGGGGGGGACACCGGGGAGCTGTTTTTT.

The J gene is TRBJ2-1, the V gene TRBV7-6, with TRBD2 identical over 8 bases. Germline values: CDR1 SGHVS, CDR2 FNYEAQ. Unmatched junction bases numbered 9, after V lost 1 base and J lost 7 bases. This CDR3 has 16 amino acids. CDR3 sequence (DNA): TGTGCCAGCAGCTTAGTAAAGCGGGAGAGGTGGAATGAGCAGTTCTTC. Amino acid sequence: CASSLVKRERWNEQFF.

This clone appeared a single time. This rearrangement joins TRBV11-1 to TRBJ2-7; 9 bases align to TRBD2. From germline, CDR1 is SGHAT and CDR2 FQDESV (reference sequence). The trim removed 3 bases at V and 4 bases at J, leaving 4 bases unmatched. This CDR3 contains 14 residues. CDR3 nucleotides: TGTGCCAGCAGCTTGGCGGGAGGGCCGTACGAGCAGTACTTC. It codes for CASSLAGGPYEQYF.

V usage is TRBV6-5 and J usage is TRBJ2-7; D gene unclear. Germline V gives CDR1 MNHEY, CDR2 SVGAGI. The CDR3 consists of 12 residues. V was pared by 4 bases and J by 4 bases, with 8 bases between. The CDR3 loop is CASSSPSYEQYF. Written as DNA, the CDR3 is TGTGCCAGCAGTTCCCCCTCGTACGAGCAGTACTTC.

The chain uses TRBV10-3 and TRBJ2-1; D not resolved. There are 12 residues in the CDR3. Germline V gives CDR1 ENHRY, CDR2 SYGVKD. Trimming shortened V by 4 bases and J by 8 bases, and 9 bases separated the two germline ends. The CDR3 DNA reads TGTGCCATCAGTGGCCCGGGTGATGAGCAGTTCTTC. It encodes CAISGPGDEQFF.

The V gene is TRBV19, the J gene TRBJ1-1; a weak D match, TRBD1 (5 bases). The CDR3 loop spans 15 amino acids. The germline CDR1 and CDR2 sequences are LNHDA and SQIVND (reference sequence). V gave up 1 base and J gave up 4 bases, with 13 bases separating them. The CDR3 sequence: CASSIGGLPGTEAFF. The DNA of the CDR3 is TGTGCCAGTAGTATAGGGGGCCTCCCGGGCACTGAAGCTTTCTTT.

The chain joins TRBV18 to TRBJ2-2, with 8 bases fitting TRBD2. CDR3 size: 17 residues. Germline values: CDR1 KGHSH, CDR2 LQKENI. The junction had 10 bases not matched to a gene; V was cut back by 3 bases and J by 4 bases. The CDR3 sequence: CASSPHGLAGGTGELFF. In nucleotides, the CDR3 is TGTGCCAGCTCACCCCACGGACTAGCAGGTGGCACCGGGGAGCTGTTTTTT.

The chain joins TRBV7-2 to TRBJ2-3, with D possibly matching TRBD2 (6 bases). CDR3 length: 15 residues. The V gene lost 5 bases and the J gene lost 1 base, with 13 bases spanning the gap. Germline V lookup: CDR1 SGHTA, CDR2 FQGNSA. The CDR3 bases are TGTGCCAGCAGCCCCCAGGGACTGGGCACAGATACGCAGTATTTT. Encoded protein: CASSPQGLGTDTQYF.

The chain recombines TRBV7-8 with TRBJ2-7; 11 nucleotides match TRBD2. The ends lost 6 bases at V and 3 bases at J; junction bases unmatched: 10. The CDR3 runs to 16 residues. Germline values: CDR1 SGHVS, CDR2 FQNEAQ. CDR3 protein: CASRPVIAGGLYEQYF. In DNA form, the CDR3 reads TGTGCCAGCAGACCTGTTATAGCGGGGGGGCTCTACGAGCAGTACTTC.

The CDR3 nucleotides are TGTGCCAGCAGCTCCCGACTAAACACAGATACGCAGTATTTT. It encodes CASSSRLNTDTQYF. The V gene is TRBV7-3, the J gene TRBJ2-3, with D tentatively TRBD2 (5 bases). This CDR3 contains 14 residues. V dropped 4 bases and J dropped 2 bases, with 10 bases sitting between them. The V gene's germline CDR1 is SGHTA and CDR2 FQGTGA.

The chain is built from TRBV5-1 and TRBJ1-5; D ambiguous. CDR1 is SGHRS and CDR2 is YFSETQ in the germline V gene. Trimming took 4 bases from V and 0 from J, leaving 11 bases between them. This CDR3 is built from 15 residues. The CDR3 DNA is TGCGCCAGCAGCCCGGCGGGAAATAGCAATCAGCCCCAGCATTTT. It encodes CASSPAGNSNQPQHF.

A few counts support this clone. The chain couples TRBV7-9 to TRBJ2-2; 7 bases are shared with TRBD1. Germline lookup yields CDR1 SEHNR and CDR2 FQNEAQ (reference sequence). J lost 1 base, V lost 5 bases, and 1 base had no gene match. CDR3 size: 14 residues. In nucleotides, the CDR3 is TGTGCCAGCAGCCGACAGGGGAACACCGGGGAGCTGTTTTTT. This encodes CASSRQGNTGELFF.

V and J are TRBV7-6 and TRBJ2-3; D is possibly TRBD1 (6 bases). This CDR3 comprises 15 residues. Per germline, CDR1 SGHVS and CDR2 FNYEAQ. Between the trimmed V and J ends, which lost 2 bases and 2 bases, there was a span of 11 bases. Here the CDR3 reads CASSLRGQYTDTQYF. The CDR3 bases are TGTGCCAGCAGCTTAAGAGGACAGTACACAGATACGCAGTATTTT.

J is TRBJ2-1 and V is TRBV11-3; 8 bases are shared with TRBD1. Germline loops: CDR1 SGHNT, CDR2 YENEEA. This CDR3 has 17 residues. Unmatched junction bases numbered 13, after V lost 5 bases and J lost 4 bases. CDR3 residues: CASSPAFEQGAYNEQFF. CDR3 bases: TGTGCCAGCAGCCCCGCTTTTGAGCAGGGGGCTTACAATGAGCAGTTCTTC.